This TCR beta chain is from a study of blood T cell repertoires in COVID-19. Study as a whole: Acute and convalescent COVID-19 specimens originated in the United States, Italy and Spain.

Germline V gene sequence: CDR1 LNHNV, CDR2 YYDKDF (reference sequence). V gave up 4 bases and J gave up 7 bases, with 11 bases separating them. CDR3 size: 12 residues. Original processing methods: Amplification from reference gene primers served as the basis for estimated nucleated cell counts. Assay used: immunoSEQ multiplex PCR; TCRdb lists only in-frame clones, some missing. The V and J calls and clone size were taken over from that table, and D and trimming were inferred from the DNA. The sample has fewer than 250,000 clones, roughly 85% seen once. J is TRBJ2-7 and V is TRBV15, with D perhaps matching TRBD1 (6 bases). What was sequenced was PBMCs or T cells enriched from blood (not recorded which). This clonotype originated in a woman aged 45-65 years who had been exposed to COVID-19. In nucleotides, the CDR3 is TGTGCCACCAGCATAAGACAGGCGGAGCAGTACTTC. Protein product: CATSIRQAEQYF. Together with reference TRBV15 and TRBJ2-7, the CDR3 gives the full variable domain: DAMVIQNPRYQVTQFGKPVTLSCSQTLNHNVMYWYQQKSSQAPKLLFHYYDKDFNNEADTPDNFQSRRPNTSFCFLDIRSPGLGDTAMYLCATSIRQAEQYFGPGTRLTVT.